The 20 T cell receptor beta chains in this list originate from one sample, sequenced in a study of Ad26.COV2.S vaccination and SARS-CoV-2 variants (TCRdb year 2021). The sample's treatment or condition, from its label and the paper: around 19 received Ad26.COV2.S at low or high dose, single or two shots; 5 received placebo; per-sample allocation not given. For vaccine and placebo recipients, the sequenced repertoires came from samples collected on day 63 after the first injection. The library was produced with the immunoSEQ multiplex PCR assay. TCRdb re-hosts the immuneACCESS table, in-frame sequences only. Its copies lack some clones; in the studies checked, an unresolved V gene accounts for under half of them, and the cause for the rest is not known. In this sample the table shows some 330,000 clones, 75% to 90% of which occur a single time. The top ten constitute about 5% of the sample. Here the sequenced sample was peripheral blood, taken in a trial of Ad26.COV2.S vaccine versus placebo. These receptors all stem from a person between 18 and 60 years old who received the Ad26.COV2.S COVID-19 vaccine or a placebo.

V is TRBV12-3 or TRBV12-4 and J is TRBJ1-2; tentatively, D is TRBD1 (6 bases). CDR3 length equals 13 residues. The V end lost 6 bases, the J end lost 3 bases, and 11 bases lay between the germline ends. The CDR3 here is CASSPGQYYGYTF. Written as DNA, the CDR3 is TGTGCCAGCAGCCCCGGACAGTACTATGGCTACACCTTC.

This clone was counted only a few times. The chain recombines TRBV19 with TRBJ1-2, with 7 bases identical to TRBD1. This CDR3 has 12 residues. V trimming: 3 bases; J trimming: 14 bases; junction bases outside the gene matches: 9. CDR1 LNHDA and CDR2 SQIVND come from the germline V gene (reference sequence). The CDR3 reads CASSMIPTGWTF. CDR3 nucleotide sequence: TGTGCCAGTAGTATGATACCGACAGGGTGGACCTTC. The full variable domain, completed using reference TRBV19 and TRBJ1-2, is DGGITQSPKYLFRKEGQNVTLSCEQNLNHDAMYWYRQDPGQGLRLIYYSQIVNDFQKGDIAEGYSVSREKKESFPLTVTSAQKNPTAFYLCASSMIPTGWTFGSGTRLTVV.

The chain recombines TRBV18 with TRBJ1-1; D is unclear. Germline-derived CDR1 and CDR2 are KGHSH and LQKENI. V gave up 0 bases and J gave up 7 bases, with 15 bases separating them. The CDR3 has 15 residues. This CDR3 is CASSPPSFGEGEAFF. The CDR3, as DNA: TGTGCCAGCTCACCACCCTCGTTTGGAGAGGGTGAAGCTTTCTTT.

This sequence joins TRBV18 and TRBJ2-2; D perhaps matches TRBD2 (7 bases). V lost 0 bases to trimming and J lost 4 bases, with 12 bases between them. Germline-derived CDR1 and CDR2 are KGHSH and LQKENI. The CDR3 is made up of 16 amino acids. As DNA, the CDR3 is TGTGCCAGCTCACCACCGCTCGGGGGGCCCACCGGGGAGCTGTTTTTT. Protein: CASSPPLGGPTGELFF.

The rearrangement links TRBV27 to TRBJ1-5; no clear D. V gave up 5 bases and J gave up 15 bases, with 20 bases separating them. This CDR3 is built from 13 residues. Germline assignment: CDR1 MNHEY and CDR2 SMNVEV (reference sequence). The CDR3 nucleotides are TGTGCCAGCAGTCCGACCCAAGAGGTGGCTACGCATTTT. Translation: CASSPTQEVATHF.

The chain's CDR3 is CASSYLLSGIAGGPGNEQFF. The CDR3 DNA is TGTGCCAGCAGTTACTTACTTTCCGGAATAGCGGGGGGGCCAGGCAATGAGCAGTTCTTC. V is TRBV6-2 or TRBV6-3 and J is TRBJ2-1; TRBD2 aligns across 11 bases. Germline V gene sequence: CDR1 MNHEY, CDR2 SVGEGT. Unmatched junction bases numbered 17, after V lost 1 base and J lost 6 bases. The CDR3 length is 20 residues.

The chain carries TRBV19 and TRBJ1-4; TRBD1 aligns across 7 bases. This CDR3 is 14 amino acids long. The V gene end was trimmed by 7 bases and the J gene end by 8 bases; junction bases not matched to a gene: 10. In germline, CDR1 is LNHDA, CDR2 SQIVND (reference sequence). CDR3 nucleotide sequence: TGTGCCAGTACTTCCGACAGGGCTTCAGAAAAACTGTTTTTT. It encodes CASTSDRASEKLFF. The entire variable domain, with the rest obtained from reference TRBV19 and TRBJ1-4, is as follows: DGGITQSPKYLFRKEGQNVTLSCEQNLNHDAMYWYRQDPGQGLRLIYYSQIVNDFQKGDIAEGYSVSREKKESFPLTVTSAQKNPTAFYLCASTSDRASEKLFFGSGTQLSVL.

The chain couples TRBV28 to TRBJ1-5; D uncertain. CDR3 length: 12 residues. The V end was cut by 6 bases, the J end by 1 base, with 4 bases between. CDR1 is MDHEN, CDR2 SYDVKM, per germline. As DNA, the CDR3 is TGTGCCAGCAGAACGAGCAATCAGCCCCAGCATTTT. This encodes CASRTSNQPQHF.

V is TRBV6-5 and J is TRBJ1-1, with D tentatively TRBD1 (5 bases). Trimming removed 6 bases from V and 1 base from J, with 15 bases in between. CDR3 length equals 15 residues. The germline V gene encodes CDR1 MNHEY and CDR2 SVGAGI. The CDR3 DNA is TGTGCCAGCAGCGTTAGTTTGGGGCCGAACACTGAAGCTTTCTTT. Translating gives CASSVSLGPNTEAFF.

This chain connects TRBV11-2 to TRBJ2-2, with 7 bases lining up with TRBD1. CDR1 and CDR2 (germline): SGHAT, FQNNGV. This CDR3 is built from 15 residues. The V gene end was trimmed by 2 bases and the J gene end by 6 bases; junction bases not matched to a gene: 6. The DNA of the CDR3 is TGTGCCAGCAGCTTACAACCAACAGGGGCCGGGGAGCTGTTTTTT. Translated: CASSLQPTGAGELFF.

This chain connects TRBV6-5 to TRBJ1-1; perhaps TRBD1 as D (6 bases). V lost 6 bases and J lost 1, with 12 bases in between. This CDR3 region has 14 residues. Looked up from germline, CDR1 is MNHEY and CDR2 is SVGAGI. CDR3 sequence: CASSRGGQNTEAFF. The CDR3 bases are TGTGCCAGCAGCCGAGGGGGACAGAACACTGAAGCTTTCTTT.

V and J are TRBV27 and TRBJ2-1; 16 nucleotides match TRBD2. The CDR3 runs to 16 residues. The germline V gene encodes CDR1 MNHEY and CDR2 SMNVEV (reference sequence). Trimming took 7 bases from V and 8 from J; bases not matched to a gene: 8. The CDR3: CASTYGTSGGVDEQFF. The CDR3 DNA reads TGTGCCAGCACCTACGGGACTAGCGGGGGGGTGGATGAGCAGTTCTTC.

The V and J genes are TRBV3-1 (or the pseudogene TRBV3-2) and TRBJ1-2; 10 nucleotides agree with TRBD1. V shed 0 bases, J shed 8 bases, and the junction held 9 bases outside the gene matches. The V gene's germline CDR1 is LGHDT and CDR2 YNNKEL (reference sequence). The CDR3 length is 16 residues. This CDR3 reads CASSQDYFGTGVGYTF. CDR3 DNA: TGTGCCAGCAGCCAAGATTATTTCGGGACAGGGGTGGGCTACACCTTC.

The rearrangement uses TRBV13 and TRBJ1-4; possible D gene TRBD1, 5 bases. Germline V CDR1 and CDR2: PRHDT, FYEKMQ (reference sequence). The CDR3 covers 16 residues. Trimming left V 4 bases short and J 1 base short, with 13 bases between. The chain's CDR3 is CASSSQGGGTNEKLFF. CDR3 coding DNA: TGTGCCAGCAGCTCTCAAGGTGGGGGAACTAATGAAAAACTGTTTTTT.

Written as DNA, the CDR3 is TGTGCCAGCAGCTTAGTAGGCGGATCGAACACTGAAGCTTTCTTT. Its protein is CASSLVGGSNTEAFF. The rearrangement links TRBV7-6 to TRBJ1-1; no reliable D call. Germline V lookup: CDR1 SGHVS, CDR2 FNYEAQ. This CDR3 spans 15 amino acids. The germline V and J ends were trimmed by 1 base and 1 base, with 10 bases remaining between them.

The chain is built from TRBV28 and TRBJ1-4, with 7 bases aligning to TRBD1. The CDR3 has 15 residues. The V segment lost 6 bases and the J segment 7 bases; nucleotides outside the gene matches: 11. Germline values: CDR1 MDHEN, CDR2 SYDVKM. CDR3 sequence reads: CASRPSTGRGEKLFF. The CDR3 DNA reads as TGTGCCAGCAGGCCCTCGACAGGGCGCGGTGAAAAACTGTTTTTT.

The rearrangement links TRBV7-9 to TRBJ2-5; TRBD2 agrees at 7 bases. J was trimmed by 5 bases and V by 2 bases; bases with no gene match: 8. CDR1 is SEHNR and CDR2 is FQNEAQ in the germline V gene (reference sequence). The CDR3 runs to 15 residues. As DNA, the CDR3 is TGTGCCAGCAGCTTATCGGAGGCGGGGGAGGAGACCCAGTACTTC. Residues: CASSLSEAGEETQYF.

The chain links TRBV18 to TRBJ2-5, with D possibly being TRBD2 (5 bases). This CDR3 is built from 11 residues. V was clipped by 6 bases and J by 7 bases, with 9 bases between them. Germline V lookup: CDR1 KGHSH, CDR2 LQKENI. The DNA for the CDR3 is TGTGCCAGCTCCCTCGCGGGGACCCAGTACTTC. Protein sequence: CASSLAGTQYF.

This chain joins TRBV19 and TRBJ1-2, with TRBD1 as a possible D gene (5 bases). Trimming left V 3 bases short and J 2 bases short, with 19 bases between. CDR3 length: 17 amino acids. The germline V gene has CDR1 LNHDA and CDR2 SQIVND (reference sequence). Here the CDR3 reads CASSIIAYGASNYGYTF. The DNA for the CDR3 is TGTGCCAGTAGTATCATTGCATATGGGGCATCAAACTATGGCTACACCTTC.

This clone was counted only a few times. The V and J genes are TRBV6-5 and TRBJ1-1; D gene ambiguous. The germline gives CDR1 MNHEY, CDR2 SVGAGI. This CDR3 has 13 amino acids. V lost 2 bases and J 0 bases, leaving 4 bases between the germline ends. CDR3 DNA sequence: TGTGCCAGCAGTTACGAGATGAACACTGAAGCTTTCTTT. It codes for CASSYEMNTEAFF.